The 8 T cell receptor beta chains presented below share a single source sample, sequenced in a study of blood T cell repertoires in COVID-19. Repertoires were generated with immunoSEQ multiplex PCR, while TCRdb's copy carries only in-frame clones and drops some. The sample lists roughly 300,000 clones; around 86% were seen once. Sequencing used peripheral blood. The receptors derive from a human donor in a cohort sampled during active COVID-19.

This sequence joins TRBV18 and TRBJ2-7, with D perhaps TRBD1 (5 bases). V shed 2 bases and J shed 6 bases, with 11 bases lying between them. Germline V lookup: CDR1 KGHSH, CDR2 LQKENI. The CDR3 is 13 residues long. The CDR3 here is CASSPNGQGEQYF. CDR3 DNA: TGTGCCAGCTCACCAAATGGGCAGGGCGAGCAGTACTTC.

The gene calls are TRBV20-1 and TRBJ1-2, with D uncertain. V gave up 6 bases and J gave up 4 bases, with 21 bases separating them. Looked up from germline, CDR1 is DFQATT and CDR2 is SNEGSKA (reference sequence). The CDR3 is made up of 15 amino acids. This CDR3 reads CSASSAGGLGYGYTF. In nucleotides, the CDR3 is TGCAGTGCGAGTTCGGCGGGAGGCCTGGGCTATGGCTACACCTTC.

This chain connects TRBV7-3 to TRBJ2-1, with 7 bases that match TRBD2. Germline lookup yields CDR1 SGHTA and CDR2 FQGTGA. The CDR3 sequence is 14 residues long. With 2 bases clipped from V and 4 bases from J, the junction kept 2 bases outside the gene matches. The CDR3 nucleotides read TGTGCCAGCAGCTTAGGGGGGGAATACAATGAGCAGTTCTTC. It is translated as CASSLGGEYNEQFF.

V gene TRBV21-1 combines with J gene TRBJ1-6; the table's D call, TRBD1, was not checked against the DNA. TRBV21-1 is a pseudogene. This CDR3 spans 19 amino acids. The CDR3 protein is CASSKGGSTGGSYNSPLHF. The CDR3 nucleotides are TGTGCCAGCAGCAAAGGGGGTTCGACAGGGGGCTCCTATAATTCACCCCTCCACTTT.

The chain links TRBV6-5 to TRBJ2-3; D is unresolved. The CDR3 consists of 14 residues. The V gene lost 4 bases and the J gene lost 7 bases, with 15 bases spanning the gap. Germline V gene sequence: CDR1 MNHEY, CDR2 SVGAGI. CDR3 region: CASSSSNPPYTQYF. DNA for the CDR3: TGTGCCAGCAGTTCGAGTAATCCCCCCTATACGCAGTATTTT.

The chain has TRBV3-1 (or the pseudogene TRBV3-2) and TRBJ2-1, with D unclear. Trimming removed 8 bases at V and 6 bases at J, with 8 bases between. The CDR3 covers 11 residues. The germline V gene encodes CDR1 LGHDT and CDR2 YNNKEL (reference sequence). As DNA, the CDR3 is TGTGCCAGCGAGTCGGTCAATGAGCAGTTCTTC. Encoded protein: CASESVNEQFF.

The chain has TRBV19 and TRBJ1-5; D gene uncertain. From germline, CDR1 is LNHDA and CDR2 SQIVND (reference sequence). CDR3 length: 16 amino acids. V lost 7 bases and J lost 3, with 19 bases in between. The CDR3 nucleotides are TGTGCCAGTACCCTAATAAGAGGCAGCTACAATCAGCCCCAGCATTTT. Protein: CASTLIRGSYNQPQHF.

The chain links TRBV29-1 to TRBJ2-3; 7 bases line up with TRBD2. The CDR3 sequence is 12 residues long. V trimming: 6 bases; J trimming: 6 bases; junction bases outside the gene matches: 6. CDR1 is SQVTM and CDR2 is ANQGSEA in the germline V gene. Written as DNA, the CDR3 is TGCAGCGTCCTTAGCGGGCGCGATACGCAGTATTTT. It specifies CSVLSGRDTQYF.